A selection of T cell receptor beta chains follows, all from one sample in a study of T-cell reconstitution after alpha-beta-depleted transplantation in children. TCRdb processed the PCR reads anew with MiXCR; each CDR3 protein has one entry. The sample records 500,000 or so distinct CDR3 sequences, approximately 30% being singletons. The input for sequencing was PBMCs from the stem cell graft donor, taken from the stem cell graft. Every receptor here comes from a human donor who donated a stem cell graft to a child with aplastic anemia. CDR3s include the opening cysteine and the closing phenylalanine or tryptophan. Fields, in order: J gene, V gene, D gene, CDR3 protein. D genes are given only for firm matches.

TRBJ1-2 TRBV29-1 - CSVGVRIGDGYTF
TRBJ2-7 TRBV27 - CASTTRRGYEQYF
TRBJ2-5 TRBV4-2 TRBD2 CASSQASSGSRETQYF
TRBJ1-5 TRBV28 - CASSLDLTGLYSNQPQHF
TRBJ2-1 TRBV7-2 TRBD2 CASSLTTSANEQFF
TRBJ2-4 TRBV7-2 - CASSLSGGTADIQYF
TRBJ2-7 TRBV5-4 TRBD2 CASSLFSGGDEQYF
TRBJ1-2 TRBV15 - CATSRDLTYGYTF
TRBJ1-5 TRBV20-1 - CSASATNQPQHF
TRBJ2-7 TRBV20-1 - CSAPGATYEQYF
TRBJ1-2 TRBV28 - CASRLKPPGRIYGYTF
TRBJ2-7 TRBV10-3 TRBD1 CAISDLDRGRTPYEQYF
TRBJ2-2 TRBV10-3 TRBD1 CAAQGTGNTGELFF
TRBJ2-5 TRBV20-1 TRBD2 CSAYQASGSRRETQYF
TRBJ1-6 TRBV12-3/TRBV12-4 TRBD1 CASSARQGGNSPLHF
TRBJ2-5 TRBV4-1 TRBD2 CASSQWDYTDVREISGGPQETQYF
TRBJ2-1 TRBV6-5 TRBD2 CASSTSGRAFF
TRBJ2-1 TRBV30 - CAWIRSSYNEQFF
TRBJ2-7 TRBV5-1 - CASSPKGTGTYEQYF
TRBJ2-3 TRBV7-9 - CASSRFDGSLTDTQYF
TRBJ1-2 TRBV28 TRBD1 CASSLGGQGYLDTF
TRBJ2-5 TRBV9 - CASSVGWRKETQYF
TRBJ2-2 TRBV27 - CASSLFGAGDSGELFF
TRBJ1-5 TRBV20-1 TRBD1 CSARSRGRGNQPQHF
TRBJ2-5 TRBV6-1 - CASTRPSNIETQYF
TRBJ1-4 TRBV28 - CASGTAFATNEKLFF
TRBJ1-1 TRBV5-1 - CASSQGGPGNTEAFF
TRBJ1-2 TRBV3-1 - CASSPPGSYGYTF
TRBJ1-1 TRBV12-3/TRBV12-4 TRBD1 CASSVKRQGKGRF
TRBJ2-3 TRBV5-1 - CASTLVNYFTDTQYF
TRBJ1-1 TRBV29-1 TRBD1 CSVGGRGQQGDTEAFF
TRBJ2-3 TRBV6-2/TRBV6-3 TRBD2 CASSPPGLARDTQYF
TRBJ2-1 TRBV11-2 - CASSLAPGSEQFF
TRBJ1-2 TRBV20-1 TRBD1 CSARGGQPGNGYTF
TRBJ2-7 TRBV4-2 TRBD1 CASSPDRGDEQYF
TRBJ2-5 TRBV27 - CASSPTPGPPYQETQYF
TRBJ2-3 TRBV5-6 - CASSLKLRDTQYF
TRBJ2-2 TRBV6-5 - CASSYSPGMDTGELFF
TRBJ1-4 TRBV6-5 TRBD1 CASSSVPGQANEKLFF
TRBJ2-5 TRBV7-8 - CASNGDLAWKTQYF
TRBJ2-2 TRBV7-3 - CASSFPSGELFF
TRBJ1-1 TRBV20-1 - CSARDQGRYHFF
TRBJ1-2 TRBV27 TRBD1 CASSLSHRGPYTF
TRBJ2-7 TRBV7-6 TRBD1 CASTSDRGEQYF
TRBJ2-7 TRBV5-1 - CASSGALSGVLPDEQYF
TRBJ1-6 TRBV20-1 TRBD1 CSASRQGFSPLHF
TRBJ1-2 TRBV18 - CASSIGTGIWDGYTF
TRBJ2-1 TRBV5-6 - CASSLEQIEQFF
TRBJ1-2 TRBV7-9 TRBD1 CASSFEPGGGYTF
TRBJ1-1 TRBV19 TRBD1 CASSFLDRGEAFF
TRBJ2-1 TRBV5-1 - CASSLDERKFF
TRBJ2-4 TRBV28 - CASSRTGTPKGNIQYF
TRBJ1-1 TRBV30 - CAWSSMGVTEAFF